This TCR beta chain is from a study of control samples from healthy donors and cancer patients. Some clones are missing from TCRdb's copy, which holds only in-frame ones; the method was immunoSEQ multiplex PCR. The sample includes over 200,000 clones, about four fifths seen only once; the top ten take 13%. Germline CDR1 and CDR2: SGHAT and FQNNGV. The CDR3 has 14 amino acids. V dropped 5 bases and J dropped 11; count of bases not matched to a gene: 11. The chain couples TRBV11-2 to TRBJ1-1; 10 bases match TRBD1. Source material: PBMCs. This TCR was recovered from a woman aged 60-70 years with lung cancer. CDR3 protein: CASSQQTGGDGAFF. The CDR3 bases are TGTGCCAGCAGCCAACAGACAGGGGGCGACGGGGCTTTCTTT.